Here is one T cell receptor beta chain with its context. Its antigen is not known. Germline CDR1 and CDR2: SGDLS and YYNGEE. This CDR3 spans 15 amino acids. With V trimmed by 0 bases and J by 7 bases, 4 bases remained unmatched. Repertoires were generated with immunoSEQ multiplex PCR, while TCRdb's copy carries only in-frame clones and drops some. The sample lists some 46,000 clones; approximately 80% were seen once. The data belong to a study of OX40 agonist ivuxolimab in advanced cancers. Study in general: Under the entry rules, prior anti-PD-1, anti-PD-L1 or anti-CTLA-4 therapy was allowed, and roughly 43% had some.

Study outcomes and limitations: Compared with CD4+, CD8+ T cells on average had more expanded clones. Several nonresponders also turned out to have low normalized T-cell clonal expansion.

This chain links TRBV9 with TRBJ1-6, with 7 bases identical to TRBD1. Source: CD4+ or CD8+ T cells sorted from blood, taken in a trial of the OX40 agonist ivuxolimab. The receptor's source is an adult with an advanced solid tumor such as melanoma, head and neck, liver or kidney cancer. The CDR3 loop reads CASSVVAGGNSPLHF. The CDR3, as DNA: TGTGCCAGCAGCGTAGTTGCAGGGGGAAATTCACCCCTCCACTTT. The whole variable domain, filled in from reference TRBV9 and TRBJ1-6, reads DSGVTQTPKHLITATGQRVTLRCSPRSGDLSVYWYQQSLDQGLQFLIQYYNGEERAKGNILERFSAQQFPDLHSELNLSSLELGDSALYFCASSVVAGGNSPLHFGNGTRLTVT.